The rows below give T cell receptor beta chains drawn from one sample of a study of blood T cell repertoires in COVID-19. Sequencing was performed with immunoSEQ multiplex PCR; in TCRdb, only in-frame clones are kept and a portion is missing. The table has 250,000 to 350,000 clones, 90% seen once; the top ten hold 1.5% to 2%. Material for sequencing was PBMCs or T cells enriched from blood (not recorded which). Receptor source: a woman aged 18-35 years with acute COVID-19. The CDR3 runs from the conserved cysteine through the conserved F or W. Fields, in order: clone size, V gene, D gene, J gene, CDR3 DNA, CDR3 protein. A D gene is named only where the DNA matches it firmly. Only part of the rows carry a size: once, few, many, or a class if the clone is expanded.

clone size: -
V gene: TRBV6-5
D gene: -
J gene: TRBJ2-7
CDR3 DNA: TGTGCCAGCAGCACCTACGGGGTAAACGAATACGAGCAGTACTTC
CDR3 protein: CASSTYGVNEYEQYF

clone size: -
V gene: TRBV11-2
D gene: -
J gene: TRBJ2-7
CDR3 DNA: TGTGCCAGCAGCTTAGATCTGCTAGCGCCTAACTACGAGCAGTACTTC
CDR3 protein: CASSLDLLAPNYEQYF

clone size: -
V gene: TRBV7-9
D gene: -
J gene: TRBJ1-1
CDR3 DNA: TGTGCCAGCAGTCCTCCGGGAACCCTGAACACTGAAGCTTTCTTT
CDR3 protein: CASSPPGTLNTEAFF

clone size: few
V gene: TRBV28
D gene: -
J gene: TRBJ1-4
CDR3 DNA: TGTGCCAGCAGTTTGTCTGGTACAGGTGAAAAACTGTTTTTT
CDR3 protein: CASSLSGTGEKLFF

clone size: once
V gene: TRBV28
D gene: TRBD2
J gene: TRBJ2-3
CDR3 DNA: TGTGCCAGCAGTTTCTCGGGACTAGCGGGAGGTCTGAGGACGTTT
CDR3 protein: CASSFSGLAGGLRTF

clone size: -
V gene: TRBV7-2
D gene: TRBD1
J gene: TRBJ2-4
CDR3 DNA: TGTGCCAGCAGCCCGGGACAGCCCTCAAAAAACATTCAGTACTTC
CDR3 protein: CASSPGQPSKNIQYF

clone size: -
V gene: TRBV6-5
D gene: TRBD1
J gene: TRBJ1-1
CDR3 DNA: TGTGCCAGCAGGACCGGGACAGGGAACACTGAAGCTTTCTTT
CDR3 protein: CASRTGTGNTEAFF

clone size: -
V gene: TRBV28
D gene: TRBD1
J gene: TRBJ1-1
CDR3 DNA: TGTGCCAGCTCCGCGGGCAGGGGGTTGGACACTGAAGCTTTCTTT
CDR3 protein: CASSAGRGLDTEAFF

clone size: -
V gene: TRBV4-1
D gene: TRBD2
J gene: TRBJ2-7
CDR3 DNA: TGCGCCAGCAGCCAAGGGGTGCGGGCGGGAGACGCCTACGAGCAGTACTTC
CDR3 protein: CASSQGVRAGDAYEQYF

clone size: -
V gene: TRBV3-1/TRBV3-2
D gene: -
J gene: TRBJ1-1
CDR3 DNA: TGTGCCAGCAGCCAGGGGAGGACCGCTGGAGCTTTCTTT
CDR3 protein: CASSQGRTAGAFF

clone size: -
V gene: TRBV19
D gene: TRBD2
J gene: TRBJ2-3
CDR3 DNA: TGTGCCAGTAGTATCGGTAGCGGGACTGGTGCAGATACGCAGTATTTT
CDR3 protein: CASSIGSGTGADTQYF

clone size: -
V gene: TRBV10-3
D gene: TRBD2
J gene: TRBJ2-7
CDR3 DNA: TGTGCCATCAGTGAGTATCCCATGACTAGCGGGAGCTCCTACGAGCAGTACTTC
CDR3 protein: CAISEYPMTSGSSYEQYF

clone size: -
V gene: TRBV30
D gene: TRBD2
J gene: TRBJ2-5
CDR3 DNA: TGTGCCTGGAGGACGGGACTAGCGGGGAAGACCCAGTACTTC
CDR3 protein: CAWRTGLAGKTQYF

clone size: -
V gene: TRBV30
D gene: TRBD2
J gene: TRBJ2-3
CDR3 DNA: TGTGCCTGGTCGGCTAGCGGGAGGGTTAAGACAGATACGCAGTATTTT
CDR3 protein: CAWSASGRVKTDTQYF

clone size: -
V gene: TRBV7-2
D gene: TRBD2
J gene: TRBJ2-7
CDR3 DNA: TGTGCCAGCAGCTTAAGTCTAGCGGGACCCTACGAGCAGTACTTC
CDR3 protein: CASSLSLAGPYEQYF

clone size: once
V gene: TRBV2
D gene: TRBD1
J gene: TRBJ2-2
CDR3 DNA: TGTGCCAGCAGACGACAGGGGGCCGTCGCCGGGGAGCTGTTTTTT
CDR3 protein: CASRRQGAVAGELFF

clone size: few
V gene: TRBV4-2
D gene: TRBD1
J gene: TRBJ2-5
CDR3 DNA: TGTGCCAGCAGCCAAAACAGGGGGACAGGAGAGACCCAGTACTTC
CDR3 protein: CASSQNRGTGETQYF

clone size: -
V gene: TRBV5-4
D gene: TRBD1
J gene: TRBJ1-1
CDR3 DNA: TGTGCCAGCAGCCCGTACAGGGGGCTGAACACTGAAGCTTTCTTT
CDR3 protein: CASSPYRGLNTEAFF

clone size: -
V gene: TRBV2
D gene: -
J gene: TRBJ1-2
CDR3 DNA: TGTGCCAGCAGTGAAATAGGGCGGGGGAGTATGGGAGGCTACACCTTC
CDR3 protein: CASSEIGRGSMGGYTF

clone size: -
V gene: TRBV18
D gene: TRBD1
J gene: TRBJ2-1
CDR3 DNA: TGTGCCAGCTCACTGTTGACGACAGGGAAGTTTTACAATGAGCAGTTCTTC
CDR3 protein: CASSLLTTGKFYNEQFF

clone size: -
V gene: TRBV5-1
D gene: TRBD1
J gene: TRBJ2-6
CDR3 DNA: TGCGCCAGCAGCTTCCCCCGGGGACAGGGTCCCGCCTCTGGGGCCAACGTCCTGACTTTC
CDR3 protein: CASSFPRGQGPASGANVLTF

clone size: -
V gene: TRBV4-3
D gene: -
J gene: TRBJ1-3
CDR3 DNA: TGCGCCAGCAGCCAAGATGTTTTGGGCTTCTCTGGAAACACCATATATTTT
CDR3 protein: CASSQDVLGFSGNTIYF

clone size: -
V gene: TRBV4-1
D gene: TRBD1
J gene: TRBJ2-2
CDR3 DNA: TGCGCCAGCAGCCCGGGACAGGGGAACACCGGGGAGCTGTTTTTT
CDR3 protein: CASSPGQGNTGELFF

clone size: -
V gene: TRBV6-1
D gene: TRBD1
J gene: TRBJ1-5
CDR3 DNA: TGTGCCAGCAGTGTAAAAATGACAGGGTCCACGGGCAATCAGCCCCAGCATTTT
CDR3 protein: CASSVKMTGSTGNQPQHF

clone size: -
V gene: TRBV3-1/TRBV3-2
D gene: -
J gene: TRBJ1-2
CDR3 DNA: TGTGCCAGCAGCCAAGAAACCAGGGGCTCGTATGGCTACACCTTC
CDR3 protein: CASSQETRGSYGYTF

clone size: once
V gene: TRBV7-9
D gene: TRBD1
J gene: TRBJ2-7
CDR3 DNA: TGTGCCAGCAGCTTTACCTTGGGACAGGGTATTATCTACGAGCAGTACTTC
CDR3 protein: CASSFTLGQGIIYEQYF